This T cell receptor (beta chain) is from a study of cytomegalovirus exposure and HLA in healthy donors (dated by TCRdb to about 2017). A note on the overall study: A later analysis indicated that the 120 or so validation repertoires were generated on the platform also employed for the approximately 700 repertoires of the first cohort. The study aimed to test whether cataloging public T cell receptors could reveal signatures of past pathogen exposure. Besides the first cohort of hundreds of subjects, a separate validation cohort made up of roughly 130 different subjects was used. High-throughput TCR immunosequencing, statistical association of individual TCRs with disease status, and machine learning were combined to predict cytomegalovirus infection status.

Donors formed part of the validation cohort, which comprised fewer than 150 subjects and was distinct from the first cohort of several hundred subjects. This clone was detected a few times. Its antigen remains unidentified. No much larger clonotype is one base removed from it; base qualities were not supplied. The investigation overall reported the following: Most TCR sequences were observed very rarely across donors, whereas some public TCRs were present in many individuals. The study gave a list of 150 to 200 TCR beta chains associated with cytomegalovirus. In vitro tests confirmed that three of the cytomegalovirus-associated TCR beta chains recognize cytomegalovirus antigens. A later analysis found that TCRs clustered in the first cohort also tended to co-occur in the roughly 120 validation repertoires, with more than 90% of cluster scores above 0. The authors suggested that the approach could potentially be generalized to other disease states and immunological phenotypes. The validation cohort had no HLA typing available for a later analysis, so co-occurrence within that cohort was assessed over all 130 or so repertoires. The classifier was reported to diagnose cytomegalovirus status with high specificity and sensitivity in both the original and validation cohorts.

CDR1 and CDR2, looked up from the germline V gene (reference sequence), are GTSNPN and SVGIG. V loses 0 bases, J loses 5 bases, and the germline ends lie 11 bases apart. The CDR3 runs 14 amino acids, cysteine and phenylalanine included. CDR3 DNA only is kept here, 42 bases in frame from base 1. Libraries were built with the immunoSEQ multiplex PCR assay. Processing in the source paper ran as follows. A statistical classification framework was developed to diagnose cytomegalovirus status using the catalog of TCR beta chain sequences. TCRdb took over this immuneACCESS table, retaining in-frame rearrangements with V and J assigned. Such tables are incomplete; in checked studies, under half of the missing clones stem from an unresolved V gene, and the remainder is unexplained. V and J calls and clone size are as listed in that table; D and trimming were resolved from the DNA. The sample profile shows 150,000 to 200,000 clones; 86% of them were found once. Together, the top ten hold around 6% of the sample.

The chain is made from TRBV30 and TRBJ1-5; no confident D gene assignment can be made. The specimen was PBMCs. This TCR was sampled from a woman aged 30 to 39 in good health and CMV-seronegative. The encoded CDR3 is CAWSVLGSDQPQHF. The nucleotide sequence reads as follows: TGTGCCTGGAGTGTACTGGGGTCGGATCAGCCCCAGCATTTT.